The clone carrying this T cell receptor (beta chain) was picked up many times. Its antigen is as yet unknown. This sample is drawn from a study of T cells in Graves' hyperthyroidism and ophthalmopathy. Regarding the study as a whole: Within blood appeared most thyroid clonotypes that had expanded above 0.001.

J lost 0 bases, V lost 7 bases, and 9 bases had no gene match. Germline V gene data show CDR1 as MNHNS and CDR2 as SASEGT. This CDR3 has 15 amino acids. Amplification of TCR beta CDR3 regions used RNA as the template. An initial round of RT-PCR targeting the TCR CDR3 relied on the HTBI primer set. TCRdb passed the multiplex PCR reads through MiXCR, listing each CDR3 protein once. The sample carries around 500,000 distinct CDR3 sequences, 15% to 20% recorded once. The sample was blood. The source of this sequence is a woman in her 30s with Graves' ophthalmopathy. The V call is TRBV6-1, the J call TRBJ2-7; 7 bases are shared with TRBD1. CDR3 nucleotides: TGTGCCAGCAACCGAATGACAGGGAGCTCCTACGAGCAGTACTTC. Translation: CASNRMTGSSYEQYF.